This T cell receptor beta chain stems from a study of neoadjuvant anti-PD-1 for oral cavity cancer. Survey sequencing of tumors mostly used approximately 5.2 ug DNA, two replicates. The data were produced by immunoSEQ multiplex PCR, yet TCRdb's version contains in-frame clones alone and is incomplete. The table includes about 37,000 clones, more than 35% detected once. Time point specified: after neoadjuvant nivolumab, at surgical resection. The sequence was collected from a person aged 40-85 years with oral cavity squamous cell carcinoma. The sample was tumor tissue, taken after nivolumab (anti-PD-1) treatment.

The CDR3 nucleotides read TGTGCCAGCAGCTTCCGACTAGGAGCCACGGATGAGCAGTTCTTC. Translation gives CASSFRLGATDEQFF. The chain couples TRBV7-3 to TRBJ2-1; TRBD2 might be the D (6 bases). Looked up from germline, CDR1 is SGHTA and CDR2 is FQGTGA. The CDR3 runs 15 residues. V was trimmed by 3 bases and J by 8 bases, leaving 17 bases between them.